This TCR beta chain originates from a study of CXCR3-negative and CXCR3-positive naive CD8 T cells. Carrying UMI labels, the TRB cDNA libraries were prepared through 5' RACE. TCRdb re-called the 5' RACE reads and catalogs CDR3 proteins one per entry, DNA excluded. Recorded for this sample: about 8,000 distinct CDR3 sequences. Germline V CDR1 and CDR2: SQVTM, ANQGSEA. CDR3 size: 13 residues. This clonotype ranks as medium-sized in terms of frequency. The TCR sequence derives from a human donor in good health. Some clones in this sample may be carry-over from other donors' samples. The sequenced sample consisted of naive CXCR3- CD8+ T cells from blood. Subset noted: CD45RO-CCR7+CD27+CD95- naive CD8+ T cells lacking CXCR3 (TNR3-). The rearrangement joins TRBV29-1 to TRBJ1-2; TCRdb's D call of TRBD1 is untestable without DNA. The CDR3 sequence is CSVETGTDYGYTF.